The next 4 T cell receptor beta chains were all read from a single sample in a study of CD8+ T cells in alopecia areata. Extracted RNA was reverse transcribed into cDNA, the sequencing template. Clones were sequenced by immunoSEQ multiplex PCR, and TCRdb holds only the in-frame ones, with some missing. The sample holds roughly 150,000 clones, 85% to 90% seen once. This sample comprised CD8+ T cells sorted from blood, obtained at week 0. Receptors originate from a human donor with alopecia areata.

The chain has TRBV29-1 and TRBJ1-2, with D unresolved. This CDR3 contains 14 residues. CDR1 is SQVTM, CDR2 ANQGSEA, per germline. V lost 2 bases, J lost 3 bases, and 13 bases lay in between. DNA for the CDR3: TGCAGCGTTGAACAGGAGTCGGCAGACTATGGCTACACCTTC. Residues: CSVEQESADYGYTF.

This chain uses TRBV5-1 with TRBJ1-2; D remains unclear. Germline V gene lookup returns CDR1 SGHRS and CDR2 YFSETQ. The V gene lost 2 bases and the J gene lost 6 bases, with 11 bases spanning the gap. The CDR3 runs to 13 residues. As DNA, the CDR3 is TGCGCCAGCAGCTTCGGAGGAGGCGATGGCTACACCTTC. Amino acid sequence: CASSFGGGDGYTF.

With regard to this clone: Distinct nucleotide sequences in the sample also encode this CDR3. The chain couples TRBV7-2 to TRBJ2-7; no firm D call. The CDR3 consists of 12 residues. Germline lookup yields CDR1 SGHTA and CDR2 FQGNSA. V was cut by 3 bases and J by 1 base, with 4 bases left in between. The CDR3 nucleotides are TGTGCCAGCAGCTTCAGTTCCTACGAGCAGTACTTC. As protein: CASSFSSYEQYF.

This clone was seen a few times. The chain has TRBV28 and TRBJ2-3, with TRBD1 identical over 9 bases. Trimming took 5 bases from V and 4 from J; bases not matched to a gene: 4. CDR1 is MDHEN, CDR2 SYDVKM, per germline. This CDR3 is 14 amino acids long. The CDR3 spells CASSPGTGSDTQYF. DNA for the CDR3: TGTGCCAGCAGTCCCGGGACAGGGTCAGATACGCAGTATTTT.